Presented here are 8 T cell receptor beta chains from one specimen sequenced in a study of T cell responses to AZD1222 COVID-19 vaccine. This table comes from immunoSEQ multiplex PCR, and its TCRdb copy is limited to in-frame clones, with some not included. The repertoire has just over 150,000 clones, more than 75% of them found once; the top ten carry roughly 9.1%. The source was peripheral blood, collected 28 days after the second AZD1222 dose. These receptors were obtained from an adult who received the AZD1222 COVID-19 vaccine.

This chain links TRBV6-2 or TRBV6-3 with TRBJ2-5; tentative D call: TRBD1 (5 bases). The CDR3 length is 16 residues. Per germline, CDR1 MNHEY and CDR2 SVGEGT. The germline V and J ends were trimmed by 5 bases and 4 bases, with 20 bases remaining between them. The CDR3 is CASSKGALPEIETQYF. DNA of the CDR3: TGTGCCAGCAGTAAAGGGGCTTTGCCCGAAATAGAGACCCAGTACTTC.

This sequence joins TRBV3-1 (or the pseudogene TRBV3-2) and TRBJ2-2; 8 nucleotides match TRBD2. Germline CDR1 reads LGHDT; CDR2 reads YNNKEL (reference sequence). The CDR3 is made up of 17 amino acids. The V segment lost 0 bases and the J segment 6 bases; nucleotides outside the gene matches: 9. The CDR3 loop is CASSQDRSLAGSGELFF. As DNA, the CDR3 is TGTGCCAGCAGCCAAGATAGGTCCCTAGCGGGTTCCGGGGAGCTGTTTTTT.

J is TRBJ2-3 and V is TRBV10-3; 10 bases are shared with TRBD2. Germline V gene sequence: CDR1 ENHRY, CDR2 SYGVKD. CDR3 size: 16 residues. V trimming: 8 bases; J trimming: 3 bases; junction bases outside the gene matches: 11. DNA of the CDR3: TGTGCCATCGGACCCCGGGCTAGCGGGAGTACAGATACGCAGTATTTT. The encoded protein is CAIGPRASGSTDTQYF.

This sequence joins TRBV2 and TRBJ2-1, with a possible D match to TRBD2 (7 bases). Germline-derived CDR1 and CDR2 are SNHLY and FYNNEI. Trimming cost V 0 bases and J 14 bases, with 14 bases left between them. The CDR3 has 13 residues. Here the CDR3 DNA reads TGTGCCAGCAGTGAAGCCAGGGGCGGGAGTGAGTTCTTC. Translation gives CASSEARGGSEFF.

V usage is TRBV3-1 (or the pseudogene TRBV3-2) and J usage is TRBJ1-2; no definite D call. Trimming left V 2 bases short and J 7 bases short, with 8 bases between. The CDR3 totals 12 residues. In germline, CDR1 is LGHDT, CDR2 YNNKEL (reference sequence). Here the CDR3 DNA reads TGTGCCAGCAGCCAACGAGAGTTTGGCTACACCTTC. Protein sequence: CASSQREFGYTF.

The chain links TRBV19 to TRBJ1-5; perhaps TRBD1 as D (5 bases). The CDR3 has 15 amino acids. CDR1 and CDR2 from the germline V gene are LNHDA and SQIVND (reference sequence). Trimming took 6 bases from V and 4 from J, leaving 16 bases between them. The CDR3 coding sequence is TGTGCCAGTAGCAAGCTCCGGGACGGTAATCAGCCCCAGCATTTT. It specifies CASSKLRDGNQPQHF.

The genes are TRBV7-9 and TRBJ1-2; D is unclear. Germline lookup yields CDR1 SEHNR and CDR2 FQNEAQ (reference sequence). The germline V and J ends were trimmed by 4 bases and 8 bases, with 14 bases remaining between them. This CDR3 contains 13 residues. CDR3 nucleotide sequence: TGTGCCAGCAGCTCCACCGGGCCTCGCGGCTACACCTTC. Amino acids: CASSSTGPRGYTF.

The chain combines TRBV6-6 with TRBJ2-1; TRBD2 aligns across 11 bases. Germline V gene lookup returns CDR1 MNHNY and CDR2 SVGAGI (reference sequence). V lost 6 bases, J lost 4 bases, and 8 bases stayed unmatched. This CDR3 is built from 16 residues. The CDR3 DNA follows: TGTGCCAGCAGGACAACTAGCGGGAGAGCTTACAATGAGCAGTTCTTC. This encodes CASRTTSGRAYNEQFF.